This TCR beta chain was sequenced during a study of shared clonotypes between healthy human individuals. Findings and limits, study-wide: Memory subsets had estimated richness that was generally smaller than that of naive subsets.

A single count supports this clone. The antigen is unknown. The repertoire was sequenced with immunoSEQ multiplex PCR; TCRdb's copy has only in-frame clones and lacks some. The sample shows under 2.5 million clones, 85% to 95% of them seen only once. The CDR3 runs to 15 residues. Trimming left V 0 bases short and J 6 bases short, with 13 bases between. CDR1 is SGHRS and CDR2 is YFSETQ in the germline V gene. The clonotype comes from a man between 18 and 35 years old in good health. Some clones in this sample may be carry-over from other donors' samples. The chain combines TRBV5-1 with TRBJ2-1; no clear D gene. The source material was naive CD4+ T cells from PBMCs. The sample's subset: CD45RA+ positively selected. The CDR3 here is CASSLGPTLGNEQFF. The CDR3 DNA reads TGCGCCAGCAGCTTGGGCCCGACTCTAGGCAATGAGCAGTTCTTC.